A single sample is the source of the 7 T cell receptor beta chains below, sequenced in a study of early T cells in non-severe SARS-CoV-2 infection. TCRdb re-derived calls from the 5' RACE reads in MiXCR, one entry per CDR3 protein. The sample has 85,000 to 100,000 distinct CDR3 sequences; approximately 11% are singletons. The sample taken for sequencing was whole blood. The source of these receptors is an adult who was a healthcare worker with PCR-confirmed SARS-CoV-2 infection or an uninfected control (not recorded which).

This clonotype turned up a few times. The V call is TRBV14, the J call TRBJ2-5; perhaps TRBD1 as D (6 bases). The V gene lost 4 bases and the J gene lost 2 bases, with 11 bases spanning the gap. Germline V lookup: CDR1 SGHDN, CDR2 FVKESK. The CDR3 consists of 14 residues. CDR3 sequence (DNA): TGTGCCAGCAGCCTCCGGACAGTACAAGAGACCCAGTACTTC. It is translated as CASSLRTVQETQYF.

The sample holds many counts of this clonotype. The genes are TRBV7-9 and TRBJ1-2; possible D gene TRBD1, 5 bases. CDR1 is SEHNR and CDR2 is FQNEAQ in the germline V gene (reference sequence). This CDR3 region has 14 residues. V dropped 5 bases and J dropped 2 bases, with 12 bases sitting between them. CDR3 in DNA: TGTGCCAGCAGCAAACAGGAACGGAACTATGGCTACACCTTC. The encoded protein is CASSKQERNYGYTF. Based on the CDR3 plus reference TRBV7-9 and TRBJ1-2, the full variable domain is DTGVSQNPRHKITKRGQNVTFRCDPISEHNRLYWYRQTLGQGPEFLTYFQNEAQLEKSRLLSDRFSAERPKGSFSTLEIQRTEQGDSAMYLCASSKQERNYGYTFGSGTRLTVV.

This clonotype was counted a few times. The rearrangement joins TRBV2 to TRBJ2-1, with D possibly TRBD1 on 6 matching bases. The length of the CDR3 is 13 residues. V was shortened by 8 bases and J by 10 bases, with 18 bases between the two germline ends. Per the germline V gene, CDR1 is SNHLY and CDR2 is FYNNEI. The CDR3 region is CASVLNREGEQFF. The CDR3 coding sequence is TGTGCCAGCGTGCTAAACAGGGAAGGAGAGCAGTTCTTC. The full variable domain, with the rest looked up from reference TRBV2 and TRBJ2-1, is EPEVTQTPSHQVTQMGQEVILRCVPISNHLYFYWYRQILGQKVEFLVSFYNNEISEKSEIFDDQFSVERPDGSNFTLKIRSTKLEDSAMYFCASVLNREGEQFFGPGTRLTVL.

This clonotype showed up just a few times. The chain links TRBV12-3 or TRBV12-4 to TRBJ2-7; D tentatively fits TRBD1 or TRBD2 (5 bases each). Trimming stripped 11 bases from V and 2 bases from J, with 16 bases between. This CDR3 has 13 amino acids. The CDR3 is CACSRGDPYEQYF. In DNA form, the CDR3 reads TGTGCCTGCTCACGAGGGGACCCCTACGAGCAGTACTTC.

J is TRBJ2-3 and V is TRBV6-1; TRBD2 matches at 9 bases. CDR3 length: 15 residues. Germline-derived CDR1 and CDR2 are MNHNS and SASEGT. J lost 5 bases, V lost 7 bases, and 10 bases had no gene match. The CDR3 region has the DNA TGTGCCAGCACTCGGGGAGGTAGCGGGGGAGATACGCAGTATTTT. Its translation: CASTRGGSGGDTQYF.

The chain recombines TRBV11-2 with TRBJ2-5, with D perhaps matching TRBD1 (5 bases). There are 17 residues in the CDR3. V lost 4 bases and J 1 base, leaving 19 bases between the germline ends. CDR1 and CDR2 from the germline V gene are SGHAT and FQNNGV. The CDR3 reads CASSSDSFIRVQETQYF. As DNA, the CDR3 is TGTGCCAGCAGCTCCGACTCTTTTATCAGGGTCCAAGAGACCCAGTACTTC.

The V call is TRBV30, the J call TRBJ2-5; D gene uncertain. The germline V gene encodes CDR1 GTSNPN and CDR2 SVGIG (reference sequence). The V end was cut by 0 bases, the J end by 5 bases, with 7 bases between. This CDR3 comprises 12 residues. The CDR3 nucleotides are TGTGCCTGGAGTGTAGCGTTGGAGACCCAGTACTTC. Its translation: CAWSVALETQYF.